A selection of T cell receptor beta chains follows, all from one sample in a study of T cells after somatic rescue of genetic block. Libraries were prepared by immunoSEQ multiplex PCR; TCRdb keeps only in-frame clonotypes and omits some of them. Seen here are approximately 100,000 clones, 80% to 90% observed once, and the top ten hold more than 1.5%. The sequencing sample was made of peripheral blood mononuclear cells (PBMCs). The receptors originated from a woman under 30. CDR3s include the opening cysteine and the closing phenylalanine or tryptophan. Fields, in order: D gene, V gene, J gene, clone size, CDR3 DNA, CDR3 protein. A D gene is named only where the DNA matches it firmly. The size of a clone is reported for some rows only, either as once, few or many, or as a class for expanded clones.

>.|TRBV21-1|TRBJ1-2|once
TGTGCCAGCAGCAAAAGGGGCGGATTTAGCTATGGCTACACCTTC
CASSKRGGFSYGYTF
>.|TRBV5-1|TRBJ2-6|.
TGCGCCAGCAGCTTCCGGACTACCTCTTCTGGGGCCAACGTCCTGACTTTC
CASSFRTTSSGANVLTF
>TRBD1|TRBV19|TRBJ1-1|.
TGTGCCAGTAGACCACAGGGGGCCACTGAAGCTTTCTTT
CASRPQGATEAFF
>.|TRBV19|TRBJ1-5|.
TGTGCCAGTACCGATATGGGGCAGGGGAGCAATCAGCCCCAGCATTTT
CASTDMGQGSNQPQHF
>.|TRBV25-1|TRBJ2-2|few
TGTGCCAGCAGTTCCCGGACAGCCCGAGCTACCGGGGAGCTGTTTTTT
CASSSRTARATGELFF
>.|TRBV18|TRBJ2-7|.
TGTGCCAGCTCACCACACGGGGACTCCTACGAGCAGTACTTC
CASSPHGDSYEQYF
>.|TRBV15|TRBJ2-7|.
TGTGCCACCAGTCGGGGCCCCACGCGGGTGACGGGTGAAGAGCAGTACTTC
CATSRGPTRVTGEEQYF
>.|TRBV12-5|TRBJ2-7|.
TGTGCTAGTGGTTTGGTAACAGGGAGCTACGAGCAGTACTTC
CASGLVTGSYEQYF
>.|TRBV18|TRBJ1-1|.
TGTGCCAGCTCACTGACCAACACTGAAGCTTTCTTT
CASSLTNTEAFF
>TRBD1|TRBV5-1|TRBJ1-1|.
TGCGCCAGCAGCTACACCGGGACAGGGTCTGAAGCTTTCTTT
CASSYTGTGSEAFF
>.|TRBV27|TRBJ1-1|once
TGTGCCAGCAGTTTCCTTACAGAGAACACTGAAGCTTTCTTT
CASSFLTENTEAFF
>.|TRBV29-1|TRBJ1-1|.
TGCAGCGTTGTGGGGGGGTCGGGGAACACTGAAGCTTTCTTT
CSVVGGSGNTEAFF
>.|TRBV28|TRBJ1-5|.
TGTGCCAGCACATTGAGTCCCAGGGGAGACCAGCCCCGGCATTTT
CASTLSPRGDQPRHF
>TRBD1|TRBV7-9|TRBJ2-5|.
TGTGCCAGCAGCTTATGGGACAGGGGAGGATGGGAGACCCAGTACTTC
CASSLWDRGGWETQYF
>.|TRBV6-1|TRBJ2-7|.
TGTGCCAGCAGTGTTTTTTCCGGCCCTGGGGACGAGCAGTACTTC
CASSVFSGPGDEQYF
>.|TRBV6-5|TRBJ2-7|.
TGTGCCAGCAGGGAGCTGGTACGCTCCTACGAGCAGTACTTC
CASRELVRSYEQYF
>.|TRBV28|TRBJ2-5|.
TGTGCCAGCCTCGGCACAGGGTCGGGGAAAGAGACCCAGTACTTC
CASLGTGSGKETQYF
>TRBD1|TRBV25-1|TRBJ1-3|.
TGTGCCAGCAGTGAGTTAAGTATTGGGACAGCCTCTGGAAACACCATATATTTT
CASSELSIGTASGNTIYF
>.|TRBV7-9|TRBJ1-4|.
TGTGCCAGCACGGTTGGACAGTCTAATGAAAAACTGTTTTTT
CASTVGQSNEKLFF
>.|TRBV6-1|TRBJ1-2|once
TGTGCCAGCAACAGGTTGGGGTATGGCTACACCTTC
CASNRLGYGYTF
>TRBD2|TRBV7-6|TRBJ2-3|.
TGTGCCAGCAGCTCTAGCGGGAGCGGCACAGATACGCAGTATTTT
CASSSSGSGTDTQYF
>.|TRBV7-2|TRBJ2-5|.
TGTGCCAGCAGCCGCGAAGAGACCCAGTACTTC
CASSREETQYF
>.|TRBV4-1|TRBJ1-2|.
TGCGCCAGCAGCCAAGGGGCAGGACGGGACTATGGCTACACCTTC
CASSQGAGRDYGYTF
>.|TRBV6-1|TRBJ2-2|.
TGTGCCAGCAGTGAATGGGTCACCGGGGAGCTGTTTTTT
CASSEWVTGELFF
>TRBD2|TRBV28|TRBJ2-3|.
TGTGCCAGCAGGGCTGAGCGGGACCTTAGCACAGATACGCAGTATTTT
CASRAERDLSTDTQYF
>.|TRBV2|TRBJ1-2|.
TGTGCCAGCACCGTGGAGCCCCCGGAAGGCTACACCTTC
CASTVEPPEGYTF
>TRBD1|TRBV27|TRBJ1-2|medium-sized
TGTGCCAGCAGCTTGCCGGGACAGGGGTTCTATGGCTACACCTTC
CASSLPGQGFYGYTF
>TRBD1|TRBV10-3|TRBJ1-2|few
TGTGCCATCAGTGAGAAGGGGACAGCTTCAGGTGGCTACACCTTC
CAISEKGTASGGYTF
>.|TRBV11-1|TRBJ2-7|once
TGTGCCAGCAGCCCGGGCGCCTACGAGCAGTACTTC
CASSPGAYEQYF
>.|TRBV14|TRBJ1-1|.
TGTGCCAGCAGCCAAGATTTTCAGGGGCGGAGGGCTGAAGCTTTCTTT
CASSQDFQGRRAEAFF
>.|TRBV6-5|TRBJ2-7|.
TGTGCCAGCAGTACCCCGGACGTTCACCCCTACGAGCAGTACTTC
CASSTPDVHPYEQYF
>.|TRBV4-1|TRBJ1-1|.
TGCGCCAGCAGCCAAGAGCTTACAGGGAACACTGAAGCTTTCTTT
CASSQELTGNTEAFF
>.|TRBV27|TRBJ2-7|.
TGTGCCAGCAGTCCTCCGGACTTCCTGGGCGAGCAGTACTTC
CASSPPDFLGEQYF
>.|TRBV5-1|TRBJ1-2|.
TGCGCCAGCAGCCCACAGGGTCCCTATGGCTACACCTTC
CASSPQGPYGYTF
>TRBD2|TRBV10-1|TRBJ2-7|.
TGCGCCAGCAGGGTGGGACTAGCCAGACCCCTTGGCTGCGAGCAGTACTTC
CASRVGLARPLGCEQYF
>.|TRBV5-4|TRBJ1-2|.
TGTGCCAGCAGCTTGAAGTCGGGGGGCGGGAGCTATGGCTACACCTTC
CASSLKSGGGSYGYTF
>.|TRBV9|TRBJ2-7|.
TGTGCCAGCAGCCCACAAACAGGTTTCAGCTCCTACGAGCAGTACTTC
CASSPQTGFSSYEQYF
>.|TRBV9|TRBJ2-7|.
TGTGCCAGCAGCGACCCCCCACATTTGGAGCAGTACTTC
CASSDPPHLEQYF
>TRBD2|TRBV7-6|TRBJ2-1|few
TGTGCCAGCAGCGCTAGCGGGACTTACAATGAGCAGTTCTTC
CASSASGTYNEQFF
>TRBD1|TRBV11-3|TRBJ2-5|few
TGTGCCAGCAGCCCGCCGACAGGGGTTGAGACCCAGTACTTC
CASSPPTGVETQYF
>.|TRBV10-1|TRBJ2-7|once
TGCGCCAGCAGTGAGGGTTTTACCGGCGATTACGAGCAGTACTTC
CASSEGFTGDYEQYF
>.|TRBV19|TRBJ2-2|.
TGTGCCAGTAGTAGCCCCCTGGGCAGTAGAGGTTCCGGGGAGCTGTTTTTT
CASSSPLGSRGSGELFF
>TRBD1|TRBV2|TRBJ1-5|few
TGTGCCAGCAGGGGACAGTCCAATCAGCCCCAGCATTTT
CASRGQSNQPQHF
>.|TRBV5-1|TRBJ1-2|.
.
CASSFRGRRVNYGYTF